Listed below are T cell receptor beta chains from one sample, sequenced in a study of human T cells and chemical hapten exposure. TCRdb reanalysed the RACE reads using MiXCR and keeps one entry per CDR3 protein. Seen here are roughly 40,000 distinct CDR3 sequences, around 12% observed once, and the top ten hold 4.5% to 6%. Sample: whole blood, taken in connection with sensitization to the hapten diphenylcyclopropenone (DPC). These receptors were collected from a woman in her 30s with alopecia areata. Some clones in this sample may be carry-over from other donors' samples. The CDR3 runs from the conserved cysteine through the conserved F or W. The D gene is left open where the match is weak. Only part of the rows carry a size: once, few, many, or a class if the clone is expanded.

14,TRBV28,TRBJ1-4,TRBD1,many,CASRNTGASEKLFF,TGTGCCAGCAGGAACACAGGGGCATCCGAAAAACTGTTTTTT
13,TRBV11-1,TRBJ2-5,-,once,CASSPQAGKTQYF,TGTGCCAGCAGCCCCCAGGCTGGTAAGACCCAGTACTTC
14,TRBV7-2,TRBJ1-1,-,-,CASSLGQASTEAFF,TGTGCCAGCAGCTTAGGGCAGGCTTCCACTGAAGCTTTCTTT
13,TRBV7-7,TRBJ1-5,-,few,CASSRTGNQPQHF,TGTGCTAGCAGTCGCACAGGTAATCAGCCCCAGCATTTT
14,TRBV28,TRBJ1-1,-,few,CASSYGYMNTEAFF,TGTGCCAGCAGTTACGGGTACATGAACACTGAAGCTTTCTTT
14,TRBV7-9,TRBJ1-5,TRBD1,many,CASSFGQGPQPQHF,TGTGCCAGCAGCTTTGGACAGGGACCCCAGCCCCAGCATTTT
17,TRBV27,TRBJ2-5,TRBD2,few,CASSPGLAGGTLRTQYF,TGTGCCAGCAGCCCGGGACTAGCGGGAGGAACACTGAGGACCCAGTACTTC
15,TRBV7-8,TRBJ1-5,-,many,CASSREGTSNQPQHF,TGTGCCAGCAGCCGTGAAGGGACTAGCAATCAGCCCCAGCATTTT
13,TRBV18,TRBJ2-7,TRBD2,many,CASASGSAYEQYF,TGTGCCAGCGCTAGCGGGAGTGCCTACGAGCAGTACTTC
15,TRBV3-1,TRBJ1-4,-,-,CASSYSRDLNEKLFF,TGTGCCAGCAGTTATAGCCGGGATCTTAATGAAAAACTGTTTTTT
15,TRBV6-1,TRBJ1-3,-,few,CASSAFPSSGNTIYF,TGTGCCAGCAGTGCCTTTCCTAGCTCTGGAAACACCATATATTTT
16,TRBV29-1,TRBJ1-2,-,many,CSVPGAGNYGTYGYTF,TGCAGCGTCCCTGGGGCAGGGAATTATGGAACCTATGGCTACACCTTC
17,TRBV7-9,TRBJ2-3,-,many,CASRPWGPLGQTDTQYF,TGTGCCAGCAGACCCTGGGGCCCACTAGGACAGACAGATACGCAGTATTTT
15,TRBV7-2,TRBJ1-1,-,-,CASSFLREGLSEAFF,TGTGCCAGCAGCTTCCTACGCGAGGGGCTCAGTGAAGCTTTCTTT
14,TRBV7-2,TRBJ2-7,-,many,CASSLGHTSYEQYF,TGTGCCAGCAGCTTAGGACATACCTCCTACGAGCAGTACTTC
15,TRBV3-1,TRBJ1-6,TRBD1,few,CASSDRDSYNSPLHF,TGTGCCAGCAGCGACAGGGACTCCTATAATTCACCCCTCCACTTT
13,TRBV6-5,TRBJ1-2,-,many,CASTPREGYGYTF,TGTGCCAGCACCCCCCGAGAAGGCTATGGCTACACCTTC
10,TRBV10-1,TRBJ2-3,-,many,CASSPKTQYF,TGCGCCAGCAGCCCTAAAACGCAGTATTTT
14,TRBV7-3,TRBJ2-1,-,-,CASSPAGGYNEQFF,TGTGCCAGCAGCCCGGCGGGCGGTTACAATGAGCAGTTCTTC
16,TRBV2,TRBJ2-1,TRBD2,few,CASSTTGTRSYNEQFF,TGTGCCAGCAGTACAACCGGGACTAGGTCCTACAATGAGCAGTTCTTC
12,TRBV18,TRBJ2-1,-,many,CASSPNGNEQFF,TGTGCCAGCTCACCAAACGGGAACGAGCAGTTCTTC
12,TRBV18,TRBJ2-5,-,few,CASSPTKETQYF,TGTGCCAGCTCACCAACTAAAGAGACCCAGTACTTC
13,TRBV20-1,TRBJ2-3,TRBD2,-,CSARLAETDTQYF,TGCAGTGCTAGACTAGCGGAAACAGATACGCAGTATTTT
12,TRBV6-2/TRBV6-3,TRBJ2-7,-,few,CASSDRLYEQYF,TGTGCCAGTTCTGACCGCCTCTACGAGCAGTACTTC
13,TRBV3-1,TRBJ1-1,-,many,CASGPTGNTEAFF,TGTGCCAGCGGTCCCACAGGGAACACTGAAGCTTTCTTT
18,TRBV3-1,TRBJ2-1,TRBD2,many,CASSLQGTSGYSYNEQFF,TGTGCCAGCAGCCTACAGGGGACTAGCGGGTACTCCTACAATGAGCAGTTCTTC
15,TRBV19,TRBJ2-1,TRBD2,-,CASSIRVGLASEQFF,TGTGCCAGTAGTATAAGAGTGGGACTAGCGAGTGAGCAGTTCTTC
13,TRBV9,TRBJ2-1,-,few,CASSPTGFNEQFF,TGTGCCAGCAGTCCGACAGGATTCAATGAGCAGTTCTTC
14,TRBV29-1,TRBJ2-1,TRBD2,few,CSAVAGVSYNEQFF,TGCAGCGCTGTAGCGGGCGTCTCCTACAATGAGCAGTTCTTC
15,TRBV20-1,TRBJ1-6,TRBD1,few,CSALRGQAYNSPLHF,TGCAGTGCCTTAAGAGGACAGGCTTATAATTCACCCCTCCACTTT
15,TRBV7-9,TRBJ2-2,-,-,CASSQTSGHTGELFF,TGTGCCAGCAGCCAGACGTCCGGACACACCGGGGAGCTGTTTTTT
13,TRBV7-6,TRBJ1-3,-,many,CASSLSAGNTIYF,TGTGCCAGCAGCTTATCGGCCGGAAACACCATATATTTT
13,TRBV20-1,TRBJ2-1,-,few,CSAIHGMKVEQFF,TGCAGTGCTATCCACGGGATGAAGGTTGAGCAGTTCTTC
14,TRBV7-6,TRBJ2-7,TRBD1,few,CASSLATGDYEQYF,TGTGCCAGCAGCTTAGCGACAGGGGACTACGAGCAGTACTTC
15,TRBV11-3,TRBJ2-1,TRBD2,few,CASSRGAGGYNEQFF,TGTGCCAGCAGCCGCGGCGCGGGAGGGTACAATGAGCAGTTCTTC
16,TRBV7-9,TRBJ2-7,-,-,CASSLVRGIKSYEQYF,TGTGCCAGCAGCTTAGTCCGGGGTATAAAGTCCTACGAGCAGTACTTC
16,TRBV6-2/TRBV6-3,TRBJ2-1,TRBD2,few,CASSRMGLAGGGEQFF,TGTGCCAGCAGCCGCATGGGACTAGCGGGAGGGGGAGAGCAGTTCTTC
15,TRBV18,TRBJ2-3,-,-,CASSPSQGSTDTQYF,TGTGCCAGCTCACCATCACAGGGAAGCACAGATACGCAGTATTTT
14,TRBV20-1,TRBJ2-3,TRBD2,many,CSARGGSYTDTQYF,TGCAGTGCACGGGGGGGGTCCTACACAGATACGCAGTATTTT
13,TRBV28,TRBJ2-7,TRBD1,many,CASTTGGLYEQYF,TGTGCCAGCACTACAGGGGGCTTGTACGAGCAGTACTTC
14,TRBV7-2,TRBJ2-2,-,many,CASSPDTGTGELFF,TGTGCCAGCAGCCCTGACACAGGGACCGGGGAGCTGTTTTTT
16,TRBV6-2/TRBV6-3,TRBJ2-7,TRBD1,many,CASSFTGTGYSYEQYF,TGTGCCAGCAGTTTCACCGGGACAGGTTATTCCTACGAGCAGTACTTC
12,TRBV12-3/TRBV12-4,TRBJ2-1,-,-,CASSPEYNEQFF,TGTGCCAGCAGTCCCGAGTACAATGAGCAGTTCTTC
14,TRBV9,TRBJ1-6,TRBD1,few,CASRRGTGNSPLHF,TGTGCCAGCAGGAGGGGGACAGGGAACTCACCCCTCCACTTT
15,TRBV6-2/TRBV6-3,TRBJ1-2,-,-,CASSYRTPTGYGYTF,TGTGCCAGCAGTTATCGAACCCCGACAGGCTATGGCTACACCTTC
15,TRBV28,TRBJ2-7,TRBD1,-,CASTTSGTGEYGQYF,TGTGCCAGCACCACATCCGGGACAGGGGAGTACGGGCAGTACTTC
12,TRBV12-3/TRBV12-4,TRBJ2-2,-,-,CASTPRAGELFF,TGTGCCAGCACCCCCCGCGCCGGGGAGCTGTTTTTT
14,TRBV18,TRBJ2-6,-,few,CASSGDSGANVLTF,TGTGCCAGCTCCGGGGACTCTGGGGCCAACGTCCTGACTTTC
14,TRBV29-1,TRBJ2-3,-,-,CSALTKDWTDTQYF,TGCAGCGCCCTGACCAAAGACTGGACAGATACGCAGTATTTT
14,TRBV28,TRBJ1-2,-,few,CASRTGPANYGYTF,TGTGCCAGCAGGACAGGCCCCGCTAACTATGGCTACACCTTC
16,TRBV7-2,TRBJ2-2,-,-,CASSLLGIRGTGELFF,TGTGCCAGCAGCTTACTAGGGATCAGGGGCACCGGGGAGCTGTTTTTT
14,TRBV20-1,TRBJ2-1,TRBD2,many,CSARDWTSHNEQFF,TGCAGTGCTAGAGATTGGACTAGCCACAATGAGCAGTTCTTC
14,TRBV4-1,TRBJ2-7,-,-,CASSQEGVPYEQYF,TGCGCCAGCAGCCAAGAAGGTGTTCCCTACGAGCAGTACTTC
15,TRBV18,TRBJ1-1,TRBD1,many,CASSPGQGGSTEAFF,TGTGCCAGCTCACCGGGACAGGGAGGATCCACTGAAGCTTTCTTT
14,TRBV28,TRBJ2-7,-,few,CASSLRAEPYEQYF,TGTGCCAGCAGTCTTAGAGCCGAACCCTACGAGCAGTACTTC
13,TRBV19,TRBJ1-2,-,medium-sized,CASSITNSRGYTF,TGTGCCAGTAGTATAACCAACAGTCGAGGCTACACCTTC